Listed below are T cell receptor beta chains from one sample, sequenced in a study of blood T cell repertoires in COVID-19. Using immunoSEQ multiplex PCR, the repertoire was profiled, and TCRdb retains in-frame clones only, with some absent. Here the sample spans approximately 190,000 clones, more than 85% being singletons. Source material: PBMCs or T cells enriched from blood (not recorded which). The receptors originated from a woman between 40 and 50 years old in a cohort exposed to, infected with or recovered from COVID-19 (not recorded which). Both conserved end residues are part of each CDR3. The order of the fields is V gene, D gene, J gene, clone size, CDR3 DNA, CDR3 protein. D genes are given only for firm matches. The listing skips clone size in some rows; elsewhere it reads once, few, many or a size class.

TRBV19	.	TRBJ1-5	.	TGTGCCAGTACCCCCACAGGGAGCCCTCCCGGGCAGCCCCAGCATTTT	CASTPTGSPPGQPQHF
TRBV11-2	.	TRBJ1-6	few	TGTGCCAGCAGCTTAGACCTGCGGGGCGGGTCACCCCTCCACTTT	CASSLDLRGGSPLHF
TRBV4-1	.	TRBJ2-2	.	TGCGCCAGCAGCGCACGGGGGGCAGGCACCGGGGAGCTGTTTTTT	CASSARGAGTGELFF
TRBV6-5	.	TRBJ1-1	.	TGTGCCAGCGTTGACAGGCCGAGCAGTAGCACTGAAGCTTTCTTT	CASVDRPSSSTEAFF
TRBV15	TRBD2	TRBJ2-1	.	TGTGCCACCAGCAGAGATTACCTAGCGGGAGACTACAATGAGCAGTTCTTC	CATSRDYLAGDYNEQFF
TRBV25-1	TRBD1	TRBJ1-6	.	TGTGCCAGCAGTGAGGACAGGGAATCACCCCTCCACTTT	CASSEDRESPLHF
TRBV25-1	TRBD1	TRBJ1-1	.	TGTGCCAGCAGAGAAAGGACAGGGGGCTGGACTGAAGCTTTCTTT	CASRERTGGWTEAFF
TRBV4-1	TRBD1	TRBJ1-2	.	TGCGCCAGCAGCCCGAGGGCGGGACAGGCTAACTATGGCTACACCTTC	CASSPRAGQANYGYTF
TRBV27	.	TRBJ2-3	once	TGTGCCAGCTCCCCAGGCAGATTCACAGATACGCAGTATTTT	CASSPGRFTDTQYF
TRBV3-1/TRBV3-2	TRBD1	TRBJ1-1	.	TGTGCCAGCAGCCAAGTTTTACCCGCCGACAGGGTGGAGACTGAAGCTTTCTTT	CASSQVLPADRVETEAFF
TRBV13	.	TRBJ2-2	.	TGTGCCAGCAGCTTCTACAGGCCCGGGGAGCTGTTTTTT	CASSFYRPGELFF
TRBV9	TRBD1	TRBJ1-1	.	TGTGCCAGCAGTCCTCAGGGGGCCCTCCTGAACACTGAAGCTTTCTTT	CASSPQGALLNTEAFF
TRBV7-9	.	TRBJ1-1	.	TGTGCCAGCAGCCCAGGGGCTCAGACCACTGAAGCTTTCTTT	CASSPGAQTTEAFF
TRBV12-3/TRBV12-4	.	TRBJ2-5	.	TGTGCCAGCAAATCGGGACTCCAAGAGACCCAGTACTTC	CASKSGLQETQYF
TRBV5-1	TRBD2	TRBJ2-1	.	TGCGCCAGCAGCTTCGGCGGGAGGGTCGGTGAGCAGTTCTTC	CASSFGGRVGEQFF
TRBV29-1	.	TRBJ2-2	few	TGCAGCGTTGGGCAGGCCCCCGGGGAGCTGTTTTTT	CSVGQAPGELFF
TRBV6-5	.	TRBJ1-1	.	TGTGCCAGCAGTTACTACAGGGCGAGCACTGAAGCTTTCTTT	CASSYYRASTEAFF
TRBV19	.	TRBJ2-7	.	TGTGCCAGTAGACCCAGTCACCCATCCTACGAGCAGTACTTC	CASRPSHPSYEQYF
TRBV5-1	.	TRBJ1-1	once	TGCGCCAGCAGTACACCGAACACTGAAGCTTTCTTT	CASSTPNTEAFF
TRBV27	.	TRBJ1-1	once	TGTGCCAGCAGTTTATACGAGGGGAACACTGAAGCTTTCTTT	CASSLYEGNTEAFF
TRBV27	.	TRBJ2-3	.	TGTGCCAGCAGTTTATTAACAGGACCTAGCACAGATACGCAGTATTTT	CASSLLTGPSTDTQYF
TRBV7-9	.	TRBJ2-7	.	TGTGCCAGCAGCTTAGAAGGCCCTCGGGACGAGCAGTACTTC	CASSLEGPRDEQYF
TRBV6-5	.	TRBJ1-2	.	TGTGCCAGCAGTTACTCGAGGGTGCCCACTGCTGGCTACACCTTC	CASSYSRVPTAGYTF
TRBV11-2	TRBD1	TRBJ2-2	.	TGTGCCAGCAGCCGGGTCAGGGGGCCGGCCGGGGAGCTGTTTTTT	CASSRVRGPAGELFF
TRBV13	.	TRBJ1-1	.	TGTGCCAGCAGCATGGGAGGAACTGAAGCTTTCTTT	CASSMGGTEAFF
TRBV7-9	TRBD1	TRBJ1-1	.	TGTGCCAGCAGCTTAGCCCCGGACAGGCCGAACACTGAAGCTTTCTTT	CASSLAPDRPNTEAFF
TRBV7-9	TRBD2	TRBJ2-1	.	TGTGCCAGCAGCCCAGGGACTAGCGGAGGTGATGAGCAGTTCTTC	CASSPGTSGGDEQFF
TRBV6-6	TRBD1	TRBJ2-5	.	TGTGCCAGCAGTCCCCTCGTGGGGACAGTGAAGTACCAAGAGACCCAGTACTTC	CASSPLVGTVKYQETQYF
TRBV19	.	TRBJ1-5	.	TGTGCCAGTCGGTGGGCGGGGGGCGCAAGTCAGCCCCAGCATTTT	CASRWAGGASQPQHF
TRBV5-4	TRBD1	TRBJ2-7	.	TGTGCCAGCAGCCCGAACAGGGGGCACGAGCAGTACTTC	CASSPNRGHEQYF
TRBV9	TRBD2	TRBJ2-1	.	TGTGCCAGCAGCGTTTCGGGGGGGGCCGGAGATGAGCAGTTCTTC	CASSVSGGAGDEQFF